The 9 T cell receptor beta chains reported below all come from one sample, sequenced in a study of blood T cell repertoires in COVID-19. The protocol was immunoSEQ multiplex PCR, while the TCRdb copy is restricted to in-frame clones and leaves out a portion. The data show roughly 150,000 clones, with around 81% seen just once and around 8% held by the top ten. Sequencing was carried out using peripheral blood. The source is a human donor in a cohort sampled during active COVID-19.

The V call is TRBV6-1, the J call TRBJ1-5; D call uncertain. This CDR3 is 15 amino acids long. Germline V gives CDR1 MNHNS, CDR2 SASEGT. Trimming took 1 base from V and 0 from J, leaving 7 bases between them. The CDR3 region is CASSEGHSSNQPQHF. Here the CDR3 DNA reads TGTGCCAGCAGTGAAGGGCATTCTAGCAATCAGCCCCAGCATTTT.

This clone was seen more than once but under ten times. The rearrangement joins TRBV11-2 to TRBJ1-6, with TRBD1 identical over 10 bases. Germline V lookup: CDR1 SGHAT, CDR2 FQNNGV. CDR3 length: 15 amino acids. The junction had 4 bases not matched to a gene; V was cut back by 5 bases and J by 6 bases. In nucleotides, the CDR3 is TGTGCCAGCAGCCGCGGGACAGGGGCTAATTCACCCCTCCACTTT. This sequence encodes CASSRGTGANSPLHF.

The chain has TRBV19 and TRBJ1-2; D remains ambiguous. CDR3 size: 14 residues. Trimming removed 4 bases at V and 0 bases at J, with 9 bases between. Germline-derived CDR1 and CDR2 are LNHDA and SQIVND (reference sequence). The CDR3 protein is CASSNGRSNYGYTF. CDR3 bases: TGTGCCAGTAGTAATGGCAGGTCTAACTATGGCTACACCTTC.

This chain uses TRBV28 with TRBJ1-2; no reliable D call. CDR3 length: 15 residues. Germline V gives CDR1 MDHEN, CDR2 SYDVKM. With 5 bases removed from V and 7 bases from J, the gap between germline ends came to 20 bases. Here the CDR3 reads CASSKTGVQSGGYTF. CDR3 bases: TGTGCCAGCAGTAAAACCGGGGTCCAAAGTGGTGGCTACACCTTC.

The V and J genes are TRBV28 and TRBJ2-5, with TRBD1 matching 8 bases. Germline CDR1 reads MDHEN; CDR2 reads SYDVKM. CDR3 length equals 15 residues. With 6 bases clipped from V and 4 bases from J, the junction kept 10 bases outside the gene matches. CDR3 in DNA: TGTGCCAGCAGCCTACCGACGCAGGGGGCAGAGACCCAGTACTTC. It translates to CASSLPTQGAETQYF.

CDR3 loop: CASSAPGQGNTGELFF. The CDR3 DNA reads TGCGCCAGCAGCGCCCCGGGACAGGGCAACACCGGGGAGCTGTTTTTT. The chain employs TRBV5-1 and TRBJ2-2; TRBD1 agrees at 9 bases. The CDR3 has 16 residues. V was pared by 4 bases and J by 2 bases, with 6 bases of the junction left unmatched. CDR1 and CDR2 (germline): SGHRS, YFSETQ.

This clone was seen only once. Different DNA sequences within this sample yield the same CDR3. This rearrangement joins TRBV18 to TRBJ2-1, with 13 bases that match TRBD2. Germline V gene lookup returns CDR1 KGHSH and CDR2 LQKENI. Trimming at V came to 3 bases and at J to 4 bases, leaving 0 bases not matched to a gene. There are 15 residues in the CDR3. CDR3 region: CASSPTSGGYNEQFF. DNA of the CDR3: TGTGCCAGCTCACCGACTAGCGGGGGGTACAATGAGCAGTTCTTC.

The rearrangement links TRBV20-1 to TRBJ2-1; 7 bases are a match to TRBD1. The CDR3 has 17 amino acids. V was pared by 3 bases and J by 2 bases, with 13 bases of the junction left unmatched. CDR1 is DFQATT, CDR2 SNEGSKA, per germline (reference sequence). The CDR3 region is CSASSFYGQDPYNEQFF. Written as DNA, the CDR3 is TGCAGTGCTAGTAGTTTTTACGGACAGGATCCCTACAATGAGCAGTTCTTC.

The rearrangement uses TRBV29-1 and TRBJ2-2; 8 bases match TRBD1. The CDR3 is made up of 15 amino acids. Unmatched junction bases numbered 8, after V lost 5 bases and J lost 3 bases. Germline V gives CDR1 SQVTM, CDR2 ANQGSEA. In DNA, the CDR3 is TGCAGCGTTCGCGCTGGGACAGGAGACACCGGGGAGCTGTTTTTT. Protein: CSVRAGTGDTGELFF.